Following are 20 T cell receptor beta chains from one sample sequenced in a study of blood T cell repertoires in COVID-19. Libraries were prepared by immunoSEQ multiplex PCR; TCRdb keeps only in-frame clonotypes and omits some of them. The data hold approximately 89,000 clones, with 80% observed a single time. Sequences were obtained from peripheral blood. Receptors were obtained from a woman older than 75 with acute or convalescent COVID-19.

The sample holds one count of this clone. The rearrangement links TRBV21-1 to TRBJ1-2; TRBD1 was called by the table and not checked on the DNA. TRBV21-1 corresponds to a pseudogene. This CDR3 is built from 17 residues. CDR3 residues: CASSKIHRPYPSYGYTF. Written as DNA, the CDR3 is TGTGCCAGCAGCAAAATCCACAGGCCCTACCCTAGTTATGGCTACACCTTC.

The CDR3: CASSPQRPGQGGLTDTQYF. The CDR3, as DNA: TGTGCCAGCTCACCACAACGACCCGGACAGGGAGGACTCACAGATACGCAGTATTTT. The genes are TRBV18 and TRBJ2-3, with 8 nucleotides matching TRBD1. CDR1 is KGHSH and CDR2 is LQKENI in the germline V gene. The CDR3 is made up of 19 amino acids. V dropped 1 base and J dropped 2; count of bases not matched to a gene: 14.

The chain combines TRBV18 with TRBJ1-1; D is undetermined. CDR3 length: 12 amino acids. V lost 4 bases and J 4 bases, leaving 7 bases between the germline ends. In germline, CDR1 is KGHSH, CDR2 LQKENI. The CDR3 DNA is TGTGCCAGCTCACTGGGGAGCACTGAAGCTTTCTTT. It is translated as CASSLGSTEAFF.

This clone turned up a few times. The chain employs TRBV19 and TRBJ1-1; D may be TRBD1 (5 bases). With 9 bases removed from V and 0 bases from J, the gap between germline ends came to 11 bases. This CDR3 is 13 amino acids long. Germline values: CDR1 LNHDA, CDR2 SQIVND (reference sequence). The CDR3 reads CASFDSLNTEAFF. CDR3 sequence (DNA): TGTGCCAGCTTCGACAGTCTGAACACTGAAGCTTTCTTT.

The chain uses TRBV5-1 and TRBJ2-1; 8 bases agree with TRBD2. V was clipped by 4 bases and J by 5 bases; unmatched bases: 8. The CDR3 contains 15 residues. CDR1 and CDR2 (germline): SGHRS, YFSETQ. CDR3 sequence (DNA): TGCGCCAGCAGCGTAGCGGGGAGCACCCACAATGAGCAGTTCTTC. It translates to CASSVAGSTHNEQFF.

This clone has a single count. The chain has TRBV2 and TRBJ2-5; no firm D call. The germline V gene has CDR1 SNHLY and CDR2 FYNNEI. The ends were cut back, 1 base at V and 1 base at J, with 13 bases in the middle. The CDR3 length is 16 residues. In nucleotides, the CDR3 is TGTGCCAGCAGTGAAGGGAGCCCGTGGCCCCAAGAGACCCAGTACTTC. Translated: CASSEGSPWPQETQYF.

The V gene is TRBV30, the J gene TRBJ2-1; D may be TRBD2 (6 bases). The V end was cut by 0 bases, the J end by 8 bases, with 14 bases between. Germline CDR1 and CDR2: GTSNPN and SVGIG (reference sequence). The CDR3 runs to 14 residues. Here the CDR3 DNA reads TGTGCCTGGAGTGTTGGGACTCTGTCCCATGAGCAGTTCTTC. This translates into CAWSVGTLSHEQFF.

The V gene is TRBV19, the J gene TRBJ2-6; 8 bases map to TRBD1. The CDR3 contains 19 residues. CDR1 and CDR2 (germline): LNHDA, SQIVND (reference sequence). With 7 bases clipped from V and 0 bases from J, the junction kept 14 bases outside the gene matches. CDR3 in amino acids: CASIPFSGQGNSGANVLTF. The CDR3 region has the DNA TGTGCCAGTATTCCTTTTTCCGGACAGGGTAACTCTGGGGCCAACGTCCTGACTTTC.

The V gene is TRBV6-5, the J gene TRBJ2-5; 8 bases are shared with TRBD2. Germline V gene data show CDR1 as MNHEY and CDR2 as SVGAGI. Trimming took 2 bases from V and 3 from J; bases not matched to a gene: 2. CDR3 size: 14 residues. In DNA, the CDR3 is TGTGCCAGCAGTTACGGGACTAGGGAAGAGACCCAGTACTTC. Its translation: CASSYGTREETQYF.

In this sample, this clone turned up a few times. This sequence joins TRBV11-2 and TRBJ1-6, with 9 bases that match TRBD1. The CDR3 contains 15 residues. Germline CDR1 and CDR2: SGHAT and FQNNGV. After removal of 1 base from V and 9 bases from J, the junction contained 4 bases not matched to a gene. The CDR3 region is CASSLVPGQGSPLHF. CDR3 nucleotide sequence: TGTGCCAGCAGCTTAGTGCCGGGACAGGGTTCACCCCTCCACTTT.

The V and J genes are TRBV7-9 and TRBJ1-3; perhaps TRBD1 as D (5 bases). The V end was cut by 3 bases, the J end by 9 bases, with 12 bases between. Germline-derived CDR1 and CDR2 are SEHNR and FQNEAQ (reference sequence). This CDR3 spans 13 amino acids. Here the CDR3 reads CASSFDRGPTIYF. The CDR3, as DNA: TGTGCCAGCAGCTTCGATAGGGGCCCCACCATATATTTT.

The chain has TRBV19 and TRBJ1-1; maybe TRBD1 (6 bases). Germline values: CDR1 LNHDA, CDR2 SQIVND (reference sequence). Between the trimmed V and J ends, which lost 7 bases and 6 bases, there was a span of 21 bases. This CDR3 has 15 amino acids. CDR3 bases: TGTGCCAGTACCGTTGGACAGATTAAGATACCTGAAGCTTTCTTT. Its protein product is CASTVGQIKIPEAFF. Variable domain in full (rest from reference TRBV19 and TRBJ1-1): DGGITQSPKYLFRKEGQNVTLSCEQNLNHDAMYWYRQDPGQGLRLIYYSQIVNDFQKGDIAEGYSVSREKKESFPLTVTSAQKNPTAFYLCASTVGQIKIPEAFFGQGTRLTVV.

This rearrangement joins TRBV19 to TRBJ2-2, with 9 bases lining up with TRBD1. V lost 6 bases to trimming and J lost 7 bases; unmatched junction nucleotides: 15. In germline, CDR1 is LNHDA, CDR2 SQIVND (reference sequence). CDR3 length equals 17 residues. CDR3: CASRPPGQGIGNGELFF. CDR3 nucleotide sequence: TGTGCCAGTAGACCACCGGGACAGGGTATAGGCAACGGGGAGCTGTTTTTT. The full variable domain, in which reference TRBV19 and TRBJ2-2 provide the parts outside the CDR3, is DGGITQSPKYLFRKEGQNVTLSCEQNLNHDAMYWYRQDPGQGLRLIYYSQIVNDFQKGDIAEGYSVSREKKESFPLTVTSAQKNPTAFYLCASRPPGQGIGNGELFFGEGSRLTVL.

The chain links TRBV12-3 or TRBV12-4 to TRBJ1-5, with D possibly being TRBD1 (5 bases). V was trimmed by 6 bases and J by 5 bases, leaving 11 bases between them. This CDR3 is 13 amino acids long. The CDR3 region has the DNA TGTGCCAGCAGAACGGGGGAATATCAGCCCCAGCATTTT. It codes for CASRTGEYQPQHF.

CDR3 nucleotide sequence: TGTGCCAGCAGCTCCGGGACTCCACGTTCACCCCTCCACTTT. It translates to CASSSGTPRSPLHF. The chain recombines TRBV5-4 with TRBJ1-6, with D possibly TRBD1 on 5 matching bases. V was shortened by 3 bases and J by 9 bases, with 13 bases between the two germline ends. The germline gives CDR1 SGHNT, CDR2 YYREEE (reference sequence). This CDR3 is built from 14 residues.

CDR3 sequence reads: CASSQDSGGVGEQYF. CDR3 DNA sequence: TGTGCCAGCAGCCAAGATAGCGGGGGAGTTGGGGAGCAGTACTTC. The rearrangement uses TRBV4-2 and TRBJ2-7; 9 nucleotides match TRBD2. The CDR3 has 15 residues. The germline CDR1 and CDR2 sequences are LGHNA and YNFKEQ. V lost 0 bases and J lost 7; bases outside the gene matches: 7.

The V call is TRBV6-5, the J call TRBJ1-5; D might be TRBD1 (5 bases). The CDR3 has 15 amino acids. V gave up 2 bases and J gave up 4 bases, with 12 bases separating them. Germline lookup yields CDR1 MNHEY and CDR2 SVGAGI. The CDR3 bases are TGTGCCAGCAGTTACCTAGCGGGGCCAAATCAGCCCCAGCATTTT. It encodes CASSYLAGPNQPQHF.

J is TRBJ2-5 and V is TRBV9; 9 positions agree with TRBD2. The V gene end was trimmed by 0 bases and the J gene end by 3 bases; junction bases not matched to a gene: 0. The CDR3 length is 14 residues. The V gene's germline CDR1 is SGDLS and CDR2 YYNGEE. CDR3 sequence reads: CASSVVAGEETQYF. CDR3 nucleotide sequence: TGTGCCAGCAGCGTAGTAGCGGGAGAAGAGACCCAGTACTTC.

The J gene is TRBJ1-5, the V gene TRBV20-1; the D gene is possibly TRBD1 (6 bases). This CDR3 spans 12 amino acids. The V and J ends lost 3 bases and 4 bases respectively, with 7 bases between them. Per the germline V gene, CDR1 is DFQATT and CDR2 is SNEGSKA (reference sequence). This CDR3 is CSASTGNQPQHF. The CDR3 coding sequence is TGCAGTGCTAGTACAGGGAATCAGCCCCAGCATTTT.

The chain combines TRBV25-1 with TRBJ1-2; 12 positions agree with TRBD1. CDR1 and CDR2 from the germline V gene are MGHDK and SYGVNS. V shed 4 bases and J 4 bases; nucleotides not matched to a gene: 4. CDR3 length: 15 residues. CDR3 in amino acids: CASSGDRGLPYGYTF. The CDR3 coding sequence is TGTGCCAGCAGTGGGGACAGGGGGCTCCCCTATGGCTACACCTTC.